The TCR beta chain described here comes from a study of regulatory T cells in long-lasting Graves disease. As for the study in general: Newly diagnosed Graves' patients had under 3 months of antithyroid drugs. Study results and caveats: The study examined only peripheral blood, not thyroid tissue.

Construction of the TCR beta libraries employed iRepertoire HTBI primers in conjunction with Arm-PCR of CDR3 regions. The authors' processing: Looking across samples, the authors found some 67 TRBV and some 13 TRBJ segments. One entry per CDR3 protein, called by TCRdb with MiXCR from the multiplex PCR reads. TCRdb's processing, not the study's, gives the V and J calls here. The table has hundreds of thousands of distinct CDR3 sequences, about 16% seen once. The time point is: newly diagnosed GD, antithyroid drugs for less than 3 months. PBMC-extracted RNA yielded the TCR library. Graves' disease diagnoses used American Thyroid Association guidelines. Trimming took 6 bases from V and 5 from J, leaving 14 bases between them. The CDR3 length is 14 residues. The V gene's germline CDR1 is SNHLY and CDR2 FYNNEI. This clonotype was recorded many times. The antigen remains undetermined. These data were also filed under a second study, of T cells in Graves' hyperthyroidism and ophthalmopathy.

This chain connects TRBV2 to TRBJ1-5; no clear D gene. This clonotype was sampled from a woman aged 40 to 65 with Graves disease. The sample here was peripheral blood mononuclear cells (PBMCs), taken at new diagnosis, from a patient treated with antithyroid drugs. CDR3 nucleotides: TGTGCCAGCAGCTCTAATAGAAGAGATCAGCCCCAGCATTTT. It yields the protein CASSSNRRDQPQHF. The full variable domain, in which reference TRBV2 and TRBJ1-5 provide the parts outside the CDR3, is EPEVTQTPSHQVTQMGQEVILRCVPISNHLYFYWYRQILGQKVEFLVSFYNNEISEKSEIFDDQFSVERPDGSNFTLKIRSTKLEDSAMYFCASSSNRRDQPQHFGDGTRLSIL.